Presented here are 11 T cell receptor beta chains from one specimen sequenced in a study of neurological immune-mediated disorders. TCRdb re-derived calls from the 5' RACE reads in MiXCR, one entry per CDR3 protein. This sample has more than 55,000 distinct CDR3 sequences, with about 24% found just once. Noted time point: technical triplicate 2. The sequencing sample was made of PBMCs. Receptors originate from a man aged 55 to 70 with HTLV-1-associated myelopathy (HAM/TSP).

The V gene is TRBV5-1, the J gene TRBJ2-6, with 12 bases aligning to TRBD1. Germline V gene sequence: CDR1 SGHRS, CDR2 YFSETQ. There are 20 residues in the CDR3. Germline trimming cut 4 bases from V and 0 bases from J; bases unmatched to any gene: 11. The CDR3: CASSVGQGALVYSGANVLTF. The DNA of the CDR3 is TGCGCCAGCAGCGTGGGACAGGGGGCCCTCGTTTACTCTGGGGCCAACGTCCTGACTTTC.

In its sample, this clonotype was seen many times. The chain has TRBV7-2 and TRBJ2-1, with D unclear. CDR3 size: 14 residues. CDR1 is SGHTA and CDR2 is FQGNSA in the germline V gene. V lost 5 bases to trimming and J lost 8 bases, with 16 bases between them. CDR3 loop: CASSPVGVLDEQFF. CDR3 DNA: TGTGCCAGCAGCCCCGTTGGGGTTTTGGATGAGCAGTTCTTC. Based on the CDR3 plus reference TRBV7-2 and TRBJ2-1, the full variable domain is GAGVSQSPSNKVTEKGKDVELRCDPISGHTALYWYRQSLGQGLEFLIYFQGNSAPDKSGLPSDRFSAERTGGSVSTLTIQRTQQEDSAVYLCASSPVGVLDEQFFGPGTRLTVL.

This clonotype came up many times. The genes are TRBV20-1 and TRBJ2-1; 12 nucleotides line up with TRBD2. Germline values: CDR1 DFQATT, CDR2 SNEGSKA (reference sequence). V lost 0 bases, J lost 5 bases, and 8 bases stayed unmatched. This CDR3 has 17 residues. CDR3 region: CSARDGRTSGKHNEQFF. Written as DNA, the CDR3 is TGCAGTGCTAGAGATGGGCGGACTAGCGGGAAACACAATGAGCAGTTCTTC.

This clonotype was picked up many times. The CDR3 region has the DNA TGTGCCATCAGTGAACCAGTCACCTATGAGCAGTTCTTC. Residues: CAISEPVTYEQFF. The chain employs TRBV10-3 and TRBJ2-1; D unresolved. Germline values: CDR1 ENHRY, CDR2 SYGVKD. Trimming shortened V by 3 bases and J by 8 bases, and 11 bases separated the two germline ends. The CDR3 length is 13 residues.

This clonotype was found many times. J is TRBJ1-1 and V is TRBV5-6; 7 bases match TRBD1. CDR1 is SGHDT, CDR2 YYEEEE, per germline. CDR3 length: 16 amino acids. V dropped 4 bases and J dropped 4; count of bases not matched to a gene: 13. The CDR3 DNA reads TGTGCCAGCAGCGCAGGGACAGCCCGGGGTGGCACTGAAGCTTTCTTT. This translates into CASSAGTARGGTEAFF.

This clonotype was seen repeatedly, ten times or more. CDR3 in DNA: TGTGCCAGCAGCACGATACAGGGAACTGAGCAGTTCTTC. As protein: CASSTIQGTEQFF. The V and J genes are TRBV12-3 or TRBV12-4 and TRBJ2-1; a possible D gene is TRBD1 (6 bases). This CDR3 region has 13 residues. V was shortened by 6 bases and J by 9 bases, with 15 bases between the two germline ends.

The chain links TRBV5-1 to TRBJ2-2; D possibly corresponds to TRBD2 (6 bases). Trimming took off 5 bases at V and 4 bases at J, with 12 bases between the two ends. This CDR3 has 14 amino acids. CDR1 SGHRS and CDR2 YFSETQ come from the germline V gene. Here the CDR3 reads CASSPQGLTGELFF. The CDR3 DNA reads as TGCGCCAGCAGTCCCCAGGGACTCACCGGGGAGCTGTTTTTT.

The chain couples TRBV7-3 to TRBJ2-1; the D gene could be TRBD1 or TRBD2 (5 bases each). Germline-derived CDR1 and CDR2 are SGHTA and FQGTGA. Trimming stripped 4 bases from V and 0 bases from J, with 10 bases between. CDR3 length equals 15 residues. The CDR3 DNA reads TGTGCCAGCAGCTGGGACCCATCCTCCTACAATGAGCAGTTCTTC. It codes for CASSWDPSSYNEQFF.

This clonotype has at least ten counts. DNA of the CDR3: TGTGCCAGCAGCCAAGGAGGGGCTAGCGGGACAAAAGAGACCCAGTACTTC. This sequence encodes CASSQGGASGTKETQYF. The rearrangement uses TRBV3-1 and TRBJ2-5; 9 nucleotides align to TRBD2. Unmatched junction bases numbered 9, after V lost 1 base and J lost 3 bases. Germline V lookup: CDR1 LGHDT, CDR2 YNNKEL (reference sequence). The CDR3 spans 17 residues.

In this sample, this clonotype turned up a few times. The chain recombines TRBV20-1 with TRBJ2-3, with TRBD2 identical over 12 bases. The CDR3 extends over 14 amino acids. The ends lost 6 bases at V and 5 bases at J; junction bases unmatched: 6. Germline lookup yields CDR1 DFQATT and CDR2 SNEGSKA (reference sequence). In DNA form, the CDR3 reads TGCAGTGCGAGGACTAGCGGGACCCAAGATACGCAGTATTTT. Its translation is CSARTSGTQDTQYF.

The chain combines TRBV28 with TRBJ1-4; TRBD1 matches at 7 bases. V dropped 7 bases and J dropped 4; count of bases not matched to a gene: 12. CDR1 is MDHEN and CDR2 is SYDVKM in the germline V gene. The CDR3 covers 16 residues. CDR3 nucleotides: TGTGCCAGCACTCTACTGCCGGGACAGAGTAATGAAAAACTGTTTTTT. Translation: CASTLLPGQSNEKLFF. Looking up the rest from reference TRBV28 and TRBJ1-4 gives the full variable domain: DVKVTQSSRYLVKRTGEKVFLECVQDMDHENMFWYRQDPGLGLRLIYFSYDVKMKEKGDIPEGYSVSREKKERFSLILESASTNQTSMYLCASTLLPGQSNEKLFFGSGTQLSVL.